This TCR beta chain is drawn from a study of kidney transplant recipient with SARS-CoV-2 infection. TCRdb processed the reads anew with MiXCR; each CDR3 protein has one entry. Here the sample spans 200,000 to 250,000 distinct CDR3 sequences, 25% to 35% being singletons. Note on this clonotype: Just one base apart from a much larger clone, this may be a read error.

The germline gives CDR1 KGHSH, CDR2 LQKENI. The CDR3 totals 17 residues. V was trimmed by 3 bases and J by 6 bases, leaving 24 bases between them. This TCR derives from a male patient in his 30s who had COVID-19 and was a kidney transplant recipient. The T cells may come from the graft donor. The chain combines TRBV18 with TRBJ2-7, with a tentative D call TRBD2 (5 bases). Sequences were derived from a blood sample, sampled at baseline and around day 110 from a kidney transplant recipient. The CDR3 loop reads CASSPLILVGDVCEQYV. As DNA, the CDR3 is TGTGCCAGCTCACCTCTCATACTAGTGGGAGATGTTTGCGAGCAGTACGTC.